This T cell receptor (beta chain) originates from a study of T-cell reconstitution after alpha-beta-depleted transplantation in children. Germline assignment: CDR1 SGHRS and CDR2 YFSETQ. This CDR3 is built from 14 residues. Trimming took 0 bases from V and 5 from J, leaving 9 bases between them. Study-wide results and limits: Reportedly, alpha-beta T cells present about two months post-transplant originated from several hundred expanded clones of graft origin. Hyperexpanded clones declined; after one year, newly produced T cells mostly supplied diversity.

This clonotype was counted at least ten times. Its target is unknown. Molecular barcoding with unique molecular identifiers was used for the TCRbeta library. Using its own MiXCR run on the PCR reads, TCRdb lists one record per CDR3 protein. The sample lists 480,000 or so distinct CDR3 sequences, approximately 10% occurring once. This clonotype originated in a child aged 2 to 15 with inherited bone marrow failure, due to receive a stem cell transplant. This chain links TRBV5-1 with TRBJ2-4, with a tentative D call TRBD1 (5 bases). This specimen was PBMCs, taken before TCRalphabeta/CD19-depleted stem cell transplant. Here the CDR3 reads CASSLGTGENIQYF. The CDR3 DNA reads as TGCGCCAGCAGCTTGGGAACAGGAGAAAACATTCAGTACTTC.